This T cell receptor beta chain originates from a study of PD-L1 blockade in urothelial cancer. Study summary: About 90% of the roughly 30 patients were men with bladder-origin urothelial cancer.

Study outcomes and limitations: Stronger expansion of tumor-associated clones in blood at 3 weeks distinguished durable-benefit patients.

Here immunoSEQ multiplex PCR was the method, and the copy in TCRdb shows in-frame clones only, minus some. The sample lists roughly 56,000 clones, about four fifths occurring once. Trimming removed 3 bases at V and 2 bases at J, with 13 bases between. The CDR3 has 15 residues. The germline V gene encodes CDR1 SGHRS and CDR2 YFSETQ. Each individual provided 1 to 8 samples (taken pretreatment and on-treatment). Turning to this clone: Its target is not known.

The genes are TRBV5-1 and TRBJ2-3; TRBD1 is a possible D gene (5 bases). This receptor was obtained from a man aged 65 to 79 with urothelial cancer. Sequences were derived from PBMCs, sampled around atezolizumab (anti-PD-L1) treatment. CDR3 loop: CASSSQVSFTDTQYF. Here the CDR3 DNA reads TGCGCCAGCAGCTCACAGGTATCATTCACAGATACGCAGTATTTT.